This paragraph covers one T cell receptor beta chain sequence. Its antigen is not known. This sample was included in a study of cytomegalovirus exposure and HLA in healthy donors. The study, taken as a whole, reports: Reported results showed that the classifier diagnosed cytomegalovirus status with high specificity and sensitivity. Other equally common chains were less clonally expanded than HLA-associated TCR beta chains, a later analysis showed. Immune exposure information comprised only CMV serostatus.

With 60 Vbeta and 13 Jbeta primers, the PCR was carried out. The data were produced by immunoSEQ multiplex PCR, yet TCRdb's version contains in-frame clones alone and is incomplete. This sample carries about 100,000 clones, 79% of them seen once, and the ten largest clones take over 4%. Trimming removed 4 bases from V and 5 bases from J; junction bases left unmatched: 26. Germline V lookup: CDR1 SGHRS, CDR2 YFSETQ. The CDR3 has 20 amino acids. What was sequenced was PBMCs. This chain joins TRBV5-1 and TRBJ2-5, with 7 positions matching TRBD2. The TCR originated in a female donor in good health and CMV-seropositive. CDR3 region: CASSPDTGTARGGPRETQYF. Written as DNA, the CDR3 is TGCGCCAGCAGCCCCGACACGGGGACCGCAAGGGGAGGGCCTCGGGAGACCCAGTACTTC.